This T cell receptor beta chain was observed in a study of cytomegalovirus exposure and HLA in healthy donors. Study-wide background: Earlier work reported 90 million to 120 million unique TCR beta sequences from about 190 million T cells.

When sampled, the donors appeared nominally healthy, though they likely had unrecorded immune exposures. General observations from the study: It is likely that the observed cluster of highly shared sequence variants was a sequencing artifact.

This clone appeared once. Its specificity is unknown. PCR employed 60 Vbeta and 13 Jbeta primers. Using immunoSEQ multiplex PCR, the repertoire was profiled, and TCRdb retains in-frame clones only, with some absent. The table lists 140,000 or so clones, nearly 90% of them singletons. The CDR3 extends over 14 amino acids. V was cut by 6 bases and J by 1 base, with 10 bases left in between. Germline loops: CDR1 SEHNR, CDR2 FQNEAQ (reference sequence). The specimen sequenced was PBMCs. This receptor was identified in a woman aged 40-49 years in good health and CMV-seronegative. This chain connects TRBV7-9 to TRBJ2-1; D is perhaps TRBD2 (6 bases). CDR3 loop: CASSGTPSYNEQFF. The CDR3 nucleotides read TGTGCCAGCAGTGGGACTCCATCCTACAATGAGCAGTTCTTC. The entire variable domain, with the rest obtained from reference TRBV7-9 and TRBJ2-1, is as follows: DTGVSQNPRHKITKRGQNVTFRCDPISEHNRLYWYRQTLGQGPEFLTYFQNEAQLEKSRLLSDRFSAERPKGSFSTLEIQRTEQGDSAMYLCASSGTPSYNEQFFGPGTRLTVL.